This T cell receptor beta chain was sequenced for a study of blood T cells in healthy people across ages. Points on this clonotype: Its antigen is unknown.

Germline V gene lookup returns CDR1 DFQATT and CDR2 SNEGSKA (reference sequence). The CDR3 extends over 21 amino acids. Trimming removed 0 bases at V and 8 bases at J, with 34 bases between. Through a sample-barcoded 5' primer and a J-beta primer mix, a second PCR was run for roughly 6 to 12 cycles. TCRdb re-called the 5' RACE reads with MiXCR, one entry per CDR3 protein. The sample carries about 830,000 distinct CDR3 sequences, roughly 64% recorded once. Study conclusions and caveats: Naive CD4+ cell counts and diversity both ran higher in long-lived than in aged donors.

The TCR was taken from a man aged 30 to 45 in good health. The gene calls are TRBV20-1 and TRBJ1-4; D gene uncertain. The specimen sequenced was blood. The CDR3 region is CSAREWVSQGPVRIGGEKLFF. CDR3 coding DNA: TGCAGTGCTAGAGAGTGGGTCAGCCAAGGGCCGGTCCGCATTGGCGGAGAAAAACTGTTTTTT.